The clone carrying this T cell receptor beta chain was counted once. What it recognizes is unknown. TCRB transcripts that were expressed got sequenced, as all of the isolated RNA had been reverse transcribed. Profiling relied on immunoSEQ multiplex PCR, and the TCRdb table lists in-frame clones only, not all of them. The profile shows about 160,000 clones, about 63% of them singletons. The data were obtained in a study of beta chain features in type 1 diabetes. General study findings and limits: Among patients with Type 1 diabetes, TCRB CDR3s were moderately but significantly shorter in every one of the four CD4+ subsets.

V lost 1 base, J lost 4 bases, and 6 bases stayed unmatched. CDR3 length: 15 residues. Germline V gives CDR1 LGHNT, CDR2 FRNRAP. The sample taken for sequencing was naive CD4+ T cells from blood. The sequence derives from a young man with type 1 diabetes. The chain links TRBV12-5 to TRBJ1-1; 7 bases agree with TRBD1. The CDR3: CASGLGLTGFTEAFF. The CDR3 DNA reads as TGTGCTAGTGGTTTGGGGCTGACAGGGTTCACTGAAGCTTTCTTT.